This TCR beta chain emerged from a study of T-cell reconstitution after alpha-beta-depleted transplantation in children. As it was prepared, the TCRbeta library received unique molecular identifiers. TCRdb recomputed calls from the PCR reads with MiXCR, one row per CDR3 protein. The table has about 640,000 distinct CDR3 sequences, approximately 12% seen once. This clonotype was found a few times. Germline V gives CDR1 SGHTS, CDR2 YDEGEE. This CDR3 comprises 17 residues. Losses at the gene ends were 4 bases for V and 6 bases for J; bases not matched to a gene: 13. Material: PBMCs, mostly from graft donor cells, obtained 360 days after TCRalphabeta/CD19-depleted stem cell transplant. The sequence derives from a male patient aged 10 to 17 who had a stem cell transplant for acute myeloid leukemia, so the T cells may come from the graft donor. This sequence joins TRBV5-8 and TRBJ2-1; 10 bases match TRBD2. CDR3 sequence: CASSPPSLAGVGNEQFF. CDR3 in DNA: TGTGCCAGCAGCCCACCCTCCCTAGCGGGAGTTGGCAATGAGCAGTTCTTC. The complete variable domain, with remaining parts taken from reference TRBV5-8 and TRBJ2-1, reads EAGVTQSPTHLIKTRGQQATLRCSPISGHTSVYWYQQALGLGLQFLLWYDEGEERNRGNFPPRFSGRQFPNYSSELNVNALELEDSALYLCASSPPSLAGVGNEQFFGPGTRLTVL.